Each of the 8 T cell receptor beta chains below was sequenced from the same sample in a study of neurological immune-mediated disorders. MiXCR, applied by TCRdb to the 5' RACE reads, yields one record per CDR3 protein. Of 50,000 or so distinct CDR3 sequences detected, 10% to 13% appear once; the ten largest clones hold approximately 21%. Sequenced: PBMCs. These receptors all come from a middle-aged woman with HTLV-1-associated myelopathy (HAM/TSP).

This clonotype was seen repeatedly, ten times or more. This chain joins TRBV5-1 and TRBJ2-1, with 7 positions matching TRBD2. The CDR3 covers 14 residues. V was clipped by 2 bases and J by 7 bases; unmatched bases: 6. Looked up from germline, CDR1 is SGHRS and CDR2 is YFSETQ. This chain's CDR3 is CASSFDREVNEQFF. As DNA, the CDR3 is TGCGCCAGCAGCTTTGATCGGGAGGTGAATGAGCAGTTCTTC. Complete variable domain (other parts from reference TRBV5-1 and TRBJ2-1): KAGVTQTPRYLIKTRGQQVTLSCSPISGHRSVSWYQQTPGQGLQFLFEYFSETQRNKGNFPGRFSGRQFSNSRSEMNVSTLELGDSALYLCASSFDREVNEQFFGPGTRLTVL.

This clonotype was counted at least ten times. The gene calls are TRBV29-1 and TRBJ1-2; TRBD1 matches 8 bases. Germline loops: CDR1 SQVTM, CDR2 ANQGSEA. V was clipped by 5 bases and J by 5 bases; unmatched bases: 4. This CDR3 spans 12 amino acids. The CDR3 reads CSVTTGAYGYTF. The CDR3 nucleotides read TGCAGCGTTACGACAGGGGCATATGGCTACACCTTC.

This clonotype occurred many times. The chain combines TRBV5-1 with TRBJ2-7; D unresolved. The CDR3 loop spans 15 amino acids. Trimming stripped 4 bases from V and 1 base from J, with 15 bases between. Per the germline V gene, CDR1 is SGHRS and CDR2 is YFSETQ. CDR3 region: CASSVVGPSSYEQYF. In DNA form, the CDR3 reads TGCGCCAGCAGCGTGGTGGGCCCCTCATCCTACGAGCAGTACTTC.

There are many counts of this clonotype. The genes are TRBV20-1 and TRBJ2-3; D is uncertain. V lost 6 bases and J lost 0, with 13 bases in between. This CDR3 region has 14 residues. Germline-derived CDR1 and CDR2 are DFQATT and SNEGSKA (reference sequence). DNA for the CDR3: TGCAGTGCCGCCGGGCCGAAGAGCACAGATACGCAGTATTTT. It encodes CSAAGPKSTDTQYF.

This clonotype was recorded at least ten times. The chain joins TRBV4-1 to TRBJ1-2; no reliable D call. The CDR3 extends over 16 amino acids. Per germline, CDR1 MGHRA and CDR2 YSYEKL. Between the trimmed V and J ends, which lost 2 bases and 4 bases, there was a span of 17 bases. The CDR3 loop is CASSQPRTALTYGYTF. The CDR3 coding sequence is TGCGCCAGCAGCCAACCTCGGACCGCCCTTACCTATGGCTACACCTTC.

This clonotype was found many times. The CDR3 DNA sequence: TGCAGTGCAAACCCCGGGACAGGGTCTGGAAACACCATATATTTT. The encoded protein is CSANPGTGSGNTIYF. The rearrangement uses TRBV20-1 and TRBJ1-3; 9 bases are shared with TRBD1. Germline V CDR1 and CDR2: DFQATT, SNEGSKA (reference sequence). The trim removed 6 bases at V and 1 base at J, leaving 7 bases unmatched. The CDR3 consists of 15 residues.

This chain's CDR3 is CASSPTGPGNIQYF. The CDR3 nucleotides are TGCGCCAGCAGCCCGACAGGTCCGGGGAACATTCAGTACTTC. V usage is TRBV5-1 and J usage is TRBJ2-4, with D maybe TRBD1 (6 bases). Germline values: CDR1 SGHRS, CDR2 YFSETQ. This CDR3 has 14 residues. Trimming pared 4 bases from V and 7 bases from J, leaving 15 bases between.

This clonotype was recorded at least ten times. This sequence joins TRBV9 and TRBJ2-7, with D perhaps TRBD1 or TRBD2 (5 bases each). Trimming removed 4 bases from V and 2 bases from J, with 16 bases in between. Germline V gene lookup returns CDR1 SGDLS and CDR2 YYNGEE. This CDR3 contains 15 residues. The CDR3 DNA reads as TGTGCCAGCAGCACCAACCGGGACGGAGCCTACGAGCAGTACTTC. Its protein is CASSTNRDGAYEQYF. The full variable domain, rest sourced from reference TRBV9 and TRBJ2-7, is DSGVTQTPKHLITATGQRVTLRCSPRSGDLSVYWYQQSLDQGLQFLIQYYNGEERAKGNILERFSAQQFPDLHSELNLSSLELGDSALYFCASSTNRDGAYEQYFGPGTRLTVT.